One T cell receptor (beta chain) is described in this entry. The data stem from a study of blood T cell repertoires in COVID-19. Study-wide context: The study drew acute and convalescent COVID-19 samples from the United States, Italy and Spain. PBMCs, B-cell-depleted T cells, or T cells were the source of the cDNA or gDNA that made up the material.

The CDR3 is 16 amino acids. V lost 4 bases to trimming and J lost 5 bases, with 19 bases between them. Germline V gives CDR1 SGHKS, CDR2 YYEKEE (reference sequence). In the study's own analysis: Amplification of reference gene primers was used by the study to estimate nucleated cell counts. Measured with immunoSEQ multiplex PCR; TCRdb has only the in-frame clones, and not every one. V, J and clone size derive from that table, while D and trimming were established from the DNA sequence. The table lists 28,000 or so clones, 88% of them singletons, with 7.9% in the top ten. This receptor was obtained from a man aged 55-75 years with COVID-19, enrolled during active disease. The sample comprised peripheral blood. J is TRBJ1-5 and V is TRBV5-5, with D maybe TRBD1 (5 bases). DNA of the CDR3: TGTGCCAGCAGCCCTTCTGGGCAGGGTAAGGATCAGCCCCAGCATTTT. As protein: CASSPSGQGKDQPQHF.